This TCR beta chain was sequenced in a study of shared clonotypes between healthy human individuals. Study conclusions and caveats: Estimated richness values were generally larger in naive subsets than in memory subsets. In contrast to clonotypes shared by all four donors, non-shared clonotypes had lower generation probabilities. Incomplete sequencing of sorted subsets was indicated by rarefaction despite large depth.

About this clone itself: No antigen is known for it.

The investigators split CD4+ cells into a CD45RA+ naive subset and a CD45RA-negative memory subset. TCRdb's copy holds only in-frame clones and misses some; the assay was immunoSEQ multiplex PCR. Of 2 million to 2.5 million clones in the sample, approximately 95% are singletons; the top ten hold about 0.37%. V dropped 4 bases and J dropped 6 bases, with 20 bases sitting between them. From germline, CDR1 is SGHRS and CDR2 YFSETQ. The CDR3 has 16 residues. Sequences were obtained from naive CD4+ T cells from PBMCs. As for subset: CD45RA+ positively selected. This TCR came from a man aged 18 to 29 in good health. Some clones in this sample may be carry-over from other donors' samples. This sequence joins TRBV5-1 and TRBJ2-1, with D possibly matching TRBD2 (6 bases). The CDR3, as DNA: TGCGCCAGCAGCCTACTAGCTGGATCCGCGAGCAATGAGCAGTTCTTC. As protein: CASSLLAGSASNEQFF.